This T cell receptor beta chain was profiled in a study of blood T cell repertoires in COVID-19. TCRdb keeps only in-frame clones here, not all; method: immunoSEQ multiplex PCR. Here the sample spans about 46,000 clones, over 70% being singletons. The V gene's germline CDR1 is MNHEY and CDR2 SVGAGI. The CDR3 runs to 14 residues. The J segment lost 5 bases and the V segment lost 6 bases, leaving 4 bases of the junction unmatched. Sequenced input: peripheral blood. This clonotype originated in a human donor in a cohort sampled during active COVID-19. This chain joins TRBV6-5 and TRBJ1-6; 7 positions match TRBD1. CDR3 nucleotide sequence: TGTGCCAGCAGCACAGGGGCCGATAATTCACCCCTCCACTTT. Amino acids: CASSTGADNSPLHF.